The source of this T cell receptor (beta chain) is a study of T-cell memory formation after mild COVID-19. Study-wide results and limits: Memory sampled before infection contained some responding clones, suggesting cross-reactive memory joined.

TCRdb re-called the 5' RACE reads with MiXCR, one entry per CDR3 protein. The data contain fewer than 650,000 distinct CDR3 sequences, 17% of them seen just once; the ten biggest clones take up roughly 8%. The ends lost 2 bases at V and 0 bases at J; junction bases unmatched: 8. This CDR3 comprises 17 residues. Germline V gives CDR1 LGHNA, CDR2 YNFKEQ. This clonotype was detected only a few times. Its matching antigen is unknown. Sequencing used PBMCs or a T cell subset sorted from them (not recorded which). This clonotype originated in an adult woman who had mild COVID-19 (a few samples of this study predate the infection). Cell type and time point are not known. The V call is TRBV4-2, the J call TRBJ2-3, with 7 bases aligning to TRBD2. The CDR3 loop reads CASSQRVAGASTDTQYF. The CDR3 region has the DNA TGTGCCAGCAGCCAAAGGGTTGCGGGAGCTAGCACAGATACGCAGTATTTT.